This T cell receptor (beta chain) was obtained from a study of control samples from healthy donors and cancer patients. V lost 0 bases and J 0 bases, leaving 3 bases between the germline ends. Germline CDR1 is MDHEN and CDR2 is SYDVKM. This CDR3 is 14 amino acids long. Clones were sequenced by immunoSEQ multiplex PCR, and TCRdb holds only the in-frame ones, with some missing. Across some 190,000 clones, the top ten clones capture approximately 2.2% of the sample. The chain joins TRBV28 to TRBJ1-5; the D is unclear. This receptor was identified in a woman aged 25 to 39 in good health. The sample comprised blood. The CDR3 here is CASSLWDSNQPQHF. In DNA form, the CDR3 reads TGTGCCAGCAGTTTATGGGATAGCAATCAGCCCCAGCATTTT.